The T cell receptor (beta chain) under discussion was sequenced for a study of T cell responses to AZD1222 COVID-19 vaccine. The CDR3 is made up of 14 amino acids. V was cut by 1 base and J by 0 bases, with 7 bases left in between. CDR1 is SGHVS and CDR2 is FNYEAQ in the germline V gene. TCRdb keeps only in-frame clones here, not all; method: immunoSEQ multiplex PCR. Of about 57,000 clones detected, around 87% appear once; the ten largest clones hold approximately 15%. The receptor comes from an adult in good health. The source was peripheral blood, collected on day 0 of AZD1222 vaccination. The chain links TRBV7-6 to TRBJ2-7, with D maybe TRBD1 (5 bases). The CDR3 region is CASSLDQGSYEQYF. DNA for the CDR3: TGTGCCAGCAGCTTAGATCAGGGCTCCTACGAGCAGTACTTC.